Presented here are 5 T cell receptor beta chains from one specimen sequenced in a study of CD8 T cells in Susac syndrome. The RNA input was about 0.45 to 1 ug, and it was reverse transcribed with random hexamers. Via MiXCR, TCRdb re-called the immunoSEQ multiplex PCR reads, giving one row per CDR3 protein. The sample lists about 210,000 distinct CDR3 sequences, approximately 95% occurring once. The specimen sequenced was CD4+ T cells from PBMCs. The receptors originated from a human donor in good health.

The chain recombines TRBV24-1 with TRBJ1-2; the D gene is possibly TRBD1 (6 bases). Germline loops: CDR1 KGHDR, CDR2 SFDVKD. The V gene lost 1 base and the J gene lost 6 bases, with 20 bases spanning the gap. The length of the CDR3 is 17 residues. CDR3: CATSDFSRGAQEDGYTF. For the CDR3, the DNA is TGTGCCACCAGTGATTTCTCGAGGGGGGCGCAGGAAGATGGCTACACCTTC.

V and J are TRBV2 and TRBJ2-7; D might be TRBD1 (5 bases). CDR1 and CDR2 from the germline V gene are SNHLY and FYNNEI. This CDR3 is built from 11 residues. V lost 11 bases and J lost 3, with 11 bases in between. This CDR3 is CAVTQGYEQYF. The DNA of the CDR3 is TGTGCCGTAACCCAGGGCTACGAGCAGTACTTC.

The rearrangement joins TRBV29-1 to TRBJ2-3; D is unresolved. The germline CDR1 and CDR2 sequences are SQVTM and ANQGSEA. This CDR3 comprises 16 residues. V dropped 4 bases and J dropped 0 bases, with 17 bases sitting between them. As DNA, the CDR3 is TGCAGCGTTGGGGGATATGCGGTCTATAGCACAGATACGCAGTATTTT. It translates to CSVGGYAVYSTDTQYF.

The V gene is TRBV6-6, the J gene TRBJ1-2; a weak D match, TRBD1 (5 bases). The CDR3 totals 16 residues. The germline CDR1 and CDR2 sequences are MNHNY and SVGAGI (reference sequence). Between the trimmed V and J ends, which lost 7 bases and 2 bases, there was a span of 20 bases. CDR3 sequence (DNA): TGTGCCAGCAACCCCCCCGCAGAACAGGCGAACTATGGCTACACCTTC. This codes for CASNPPAEQANYGYTF.

The chain employs TRBV29-1 and TRBJ2-5; D gene ambiguous. The CDR3 length is 13 residues. Germline V gene lookup returns CDR1 SQVTM and CDR2 ANQGSEA. The V end was cut by 1 base, the J end by 2 bases, with 8 bases between. DNA for the CDR3: TGCAGCGTTGAAGGGACGGTTCAAGAGACCCAGTACTTC. Translation: CSVEGTVQETQYF.